Listed below are T cell receptor beta chains from one sample, sequenced in a study of T-cell reconstitution after alpha-beta-depleted transplantation in children. TCRdb processed the PCR reads anew with MiXCR; each CDR3 protein has one entry. This sample carries hundreds of thousands of distinct CDR3 sequences, 9.5% to 15% of them seen once, and the ten largest clones take about 5%. This material consisted of PBMCs from the stem cell graft donor, taken from the stem cell graft. The receptors here all came from a human donor who donated a stem cell graft to a child with combined immunodeficiency. CDR3s include the opening cysteine and the closing phenylalanine or tryptophan. D genes are given only for firm matches. Not all rows give a size; the values are once, few, many and, for expanded clones, a class.

J	V	size	D	DNA	CDR3
TRBJ2-7	TRBV3-1	many	-	TGTGCCAGCAGTCAGGGCCCCTACGAGCAGTACTTC	CASSQGPYEQYF
TRBJ1-3	TRBV30	few	-	TGTGCCTGGACGGGACGTAGGTTGAACACCATATATTTT	CAWTGRRLNTIYF
TRBJ2-7	TRBV5-6	few	-	TGTGCCAGCAGCTTGGGGACAGAGGATTACGAGCAGTACTTC	CASSLGTEDYEQYF
TRBJ2-5	TRBV7-6	-	TRBD1	TGTGCCAGCAGCTTGTGGCGACAGGGCGGGGAGACCCAGTACTTC	CASSLWRQGGETQYF
TRBJ2-7	TRBV20-1	few	-	TGCAGTGCTAGCCCCCTGGGGCCTCGATTCGAGCAGTACTTC	CSASPLGPRFEQYF
TRBJ1-2	TRBV6-1	few	-	TGTGCCAGCAGTGAATACGGCCGCGGAACAGGGAGCTACACCTTC	CASSEYGRGTGSYTF
TRBJ2-7	TRBV7-2	many	-	TGTGCCAGCAGCGCACGGACTCTATGGAGCTCCGAGCAGTACTTC	CASSARTLWSSEQYF
TRBJ2-7	TRBV29-1	-	-	TGCAGCGTTGAAGGATACAGGGACTACGAGCAGTACTTC	CSVEGYRDYEQYF
TRBJ2-5	TRBV20-1	-	-	TGCAGTGCTAGAGATCAGCTTCCTAGCCGAGAGACCCAGTACTTC	CSARDQLPSRETQYF
TRBJ2-1	TRBV20-1	many	TRBD2	TGCAGTGCTAGTCCCCCAAGCGGGGGGTTTACCTACAATGAGCAGTTCTTC	CSASPPSGGFTYNEQFF
TRBJ2-7	TRBV6-2/TRBV6-3	few	-	TGTGCCAGCAGTTACCAGGCACGTACCTACGAGCAGTACTTC	CASSYQARTYEQYF
TRBJ2-3	TRBV30	-	-	TGTGCCTGGAGTGTAGGGACCGGCACAGATACGCAGTATTTT	CAWSVGTGTDTQYF
TRBJ2-7	TRBV12-3/TRBV12-4	many	TRBD1	TGTGCCAGCAGTTTTTGGGGGGGACAGGGATCCTACGAGCAGTACTTC	CASSFWGGQGSYEQYF
TRBJ2-2	TRBV7-2	many	-	TGTGCCAGCAGCTACCTCGGACAGAACACCGGGGAGCTGTTTTTT	CASSYLGQNTGELFF
TRBJ1-5	TRBV20-1	few	-	TGCAGTGCAAGTATCACAGGGCTCTATCAGCCCCAGCATTTT	CSASITGLYQPQHF
TRBJ2-1	TRBV7-9	many	-	TGTGCCAGCAGGCTACGAGGGAGTTTGGGGAACAATGAGCAGTTCTTC	CASRLRGSLGNNEQFF
TRBJ2-5	TRBV11-1	-	-	TGTGCCAGCAGCTCACCGGGACGAAGACAAGAGACCCAGTACTTC	CASSSPGRRQETQYF